The 13 T cell receptor beta chains presented below share a single source sample, sequenced in a study of T cell responses to AZD1222 COVID-19 vaccine. Sequencing used immunoSEQ multiplex PCR; TCRdb keeps in-frame clones, though not all of them. In the table there are 100,000 or so clones, approximately 96% of which are singletons. This sample comprised peripheral blood, obtained on day 0 of AZD1222 vaccination. Receptors were obtained from an adult in good health.

Note on this clone: The sample has other DNA sequences that encode this CDR3 too. The chain couples TRBV29-1 to TRBJ1-1; D gene ambiguous. The germline CDR1 and CDR2 sequences are SQVTM and ANQGSEA. V was trimmed by 4 bases and J by 5 bases, leaving 5 bases between them. This CDR3 comprises 10 residues. The CDR3 bases are TGCAGCGTTGCAAGAACTGAAGCTTTCTTT. Translation gives CSVARTEAFF.

This clone was recorded only once. This sequence joins TRBV25-1 and TRBJ2-7, with TRBD1 identical over 8 bases. Losses at the gene ends were 6 bases for V and 0 bases for J; bases not matched to a gene: 1. This CDR3 region has 13 residues. Germline V gives CDR1 MGHDK, CDR2 SYGVNS. CDR3 residues: CASRTGASYEQYF. CDR3 DNA: TGTGCCAGCAGGACAGGGGCCTCCTACGAGCAGTACTTC.

The J gene is TRBJ2-7, the V gene TRBV6-5; 8 bases are a match to TRBD1. This CDR3 is built from 15 residues. After removal of 0 bases from V and 0 bases from J, the junction contained 1 base not matched to a gene. Germline V gene lookup returns CDR1 MNHEY and CDR2 SVGAGI. The CDR3 sequence: CASSYSQGASYEQYF. CDR3 in DNA: TGTGCCAGCAGTTACTCCCAGGGGGCCTCCTACGAGCAGTACTTC.

The chain recombines TRBV28 with TRBJ1-2; no reliable D call. Per germline, CDR1 MDHEN and CDR2 SYDVKM. The CDR3 has 13 amino acids. Deletions cut 3 bases from V and 6 bases from J, with 11 bases between. CDR3 amino acids: CASSFGQWNGYTF. DNA for the CDR3: TGTGCCAGCAGTTTCGGGCAGTGGAATGGCTACACCTTC.

V is TRBV6-5 and J is TRBJ1-6, with D tentatively TRBD1 (6 bases). This CDR3 spans 13 amino acids. Per the germline V gene, CDR1 is MNHEY and CDR2 is SVGAGI. The V end was cut by 2 bases, the J end by 13 bases, with 12 bases between. The CDR3 loop reads CASSYGGARPLHF. The CDR3 DNA is TGTGCCAGCAGTTACGGGGGGGCGCGGCCCCTCCACTTT.

The chain has TRBV7-8 and TRBJ1-5; TRBD1 is a possible D gene (6 bases). Germline CDR1 and CDR2: SGHVS and FQNEAQ. The length of the CDR3 is 17 residues. Trimming took 1 base from V and 3 from J, leaving 16 bases between them. The CDR3 spells CASSLVSGRGFNQPQHF. Written as DNA, the CDR3 is TGTGCCAGCAGCTTAGTATCGGGCAGGGGATTCAATCAGCCCCAGCATTTT. The variable domain in full, with the rest retrieved from reference TRBV7-8 and TRBJ1-5, is GAGVSQSPRYKVAKRGQDVALRCDPISGHVSLFWYQQALGQGPEFLTYFQNEAQLDKSGLPSDRFFAERPEGSVSTLKIQRTQQEDSAVYLCASSLVSGRGFNQPQHFGDGTRLSIL.

The V and J genes are TRBV11-2 and TRBJ2-7; D gene uncertain. V shed 4 bases and J shed 1 base, with 5 bases lying between them. From germline, CDR1 is SGHAT and CDR2 FQNNGV. The CDR3 has 12 residues. CDR3: CASSYTSYEQYF. CDR3 DNA: TGTGCCAGCAGCTACACTTCCTACGAGCAGTACTTC.

The chain is built from TRBV6-5 and TRBJ1-1, with D uncertain. From germline, CDR1 is MNHEY and CDR2 SVGAGI. This CDR3 spans 14 amino acids. Between the trimmed V and J ends, which lost 0 bases and 5 bases, there was a span of 10 bases. CDR3 bases: TGTGCCAGCAGTTACTCTTGGACCAAAACTGAAGCTTTCTTT. It codes for CASSYSWTKTEAFF.

This clone occurred once. The chain links TRBV5-4 to TRBJ1-2; D perhaps matches TRBD1 (5 bases). Germline V gene sequence: CDR1 SGHNT, CDR2 YYREEE (reference sequence). Trimming took off 3 bases at V and 1 base at J, with 10 bases between the two ends. This CDR3 has 14 residues. DNA for the CDR3: TGTGCCAGCAGCTCCCGCGGGGGTAACTATGGCTACACCTTC. Its protein product is CASSSRGGNYGYTF.

The genes are TRBV7-9 and TRBJ1-1; D remains unclear. CDR1 SEHNR and CDR2 FQNEAQ come from the germline V gene (reference sequence). This CDR3 comprises 15 residues. V was pared by 1 base and J by 0 bases, with 9 bases between. DNA for the CDR3: TGTGCCAGCAGCTTAGTTGGGCGGCTGAACACTGAAGCTTTCTTT. Residues: CASSLVGRLNTEAFF.

The chain has TRBV6-1 and TRBJ2-3; D is perhaps TRBD1 (5 bases). The CDR3 consists of 15 residues. Germline CDR1 reads MNHNS; CDR2 reads SASEGT. The germline V and J ends were trimmed by 1 base and 1 base, with 9 bases remaining between them. CDR3 residues: CASSEVDSRTDTQYF. CDR3 sequence (DNA): TGTGCCAGCAGTGAAGTAGACAGTCGCACAGATACGCAGTATTTT.

The chain links TRBV11-2 to TRBJ1-2; no definite D call. V dropped 8 bases and J dropped 3 bases, with 10 bases sitting between them. CDR1 SGHAT and CDR2 FQNNGV come from the germline V gene. The CDR3 totals 12 residues. The CDR3 DNA reads as TGTGCCAGCGTTATAAGGGACTATGGCTACACCTTC. As protein: CASVIRDYGYTF.

The chain links TRBV29-1 to TRBJ1-2; no definite D call. CDR1 is SQVTM, CDR2 ANQGSEA, per germline. CDR3 length: 15 residues. Trimming removed 7 bases at V and 0 bases at J, with 18 bases between. The CDR3 nucleotides read TGCAGCGCTTTTTGGCGCGGACCCTCTAACTATGGCTACACCTTC. The encoded protein is CSAFWRGPSNYGYTF.